This T cell receptor beta chain is drawn from a study of OX40 agonist ivuxolimab in advanced cancers. Describing the broader study: The costimulatory receptor OX40 (CD134) was targeted by ivuxolimab, a fully human IgG2 agonistic monoclonal antibody. Among the roughly 50 dose-escalation patients, 19 had hepatocellular carcinoma, approximately 15 melanoma, 9 renal cell carcinoma and 9 head and neck cancer. A male proportion of roughly 85% and a mean age of roughly 55 years, ranging from about 20 to 80, were recorded for the dose-escalation cohort. The monotherapy dose-escalation portion (N ≈ 52 patients) of the phase I ivuxolimab trial is reported in the paper. Three dose-escalation patients achieved partial responses, one with hepatocellular carcinoma and two with cutaneous melanoma. The purpose of peripheral TCRbeta sequencing was to test whether ivuxolimab changed TCR sequence diversity and led to clonal T-cell expansion. Prior anti-PD-1, anti-PD-L1 or anti-CTLA-4 therapy was permitted, and checkpoint inhibitors had been received by roughly 40% of dose-escalation patients. Intravenous ivuxolimab was administered to patients every 2 weeks at six dose levels: 0.01, 0.1, 0.3, 1.5, 3 and 10 mg/kg. The paper as a whole reports these results and caveats: At doses from 0.1 to 3.0 mg/kg, clonal expansion was seen in both CD4+ and CD8+ blood T cells between baseline and week 6. The antigen specificity of the peripheral T cells that underwent clonal expansion was not determined. After ivuxolimab, CD8+ T cells had more expanded clones than CD4+ T cells on average. In the 0.1-3.0 mg/kg groups, partial responders were among the patients with the lowest normalized peripheral clonal expansion, particularly in CD8+ T cells. Low levels of normalized T-cell clonal expansion were also seen in some nonresponding patients.

To sequence the TCRbeta CDR3 region, genomic DNA was isolated from the sorted cells. The immunoSEQ Assay was used to sequence the TCRbeta CDR3 regions. In its TCRdb copy, this immuneACCESS table keeps in-frame sequences only and misses some clones. Where compared with another copy, unresolved V genes explain less than half of these, and the others have no known cause. A total of about 88,000 clones appear in this sample, just under 90% of them only once. The leading ten clones occupy 1.5% to 2% of the sample. The trial excluded patients who had a history of autoimmune disease or were on systemic immunosuppression. In every dose cohort, peripheral blood was drawn for TCR sequencing at baseline, cycle 4 day 1, and cycle 7 day 1. Samples were obtained from an open-label, multicenter, first-in-human phase I dose-escalation trial of ivuxolimab. Adults with locally advanced or metastatic head and neck squamous cell, hepatocellular, melanoma or renal cell carcinoma were enrolled in the trial. Before TCR sequencing, CD4+ and CD8+ T cells were separately sorted from peripheral blood.

The germline V gene sets CDR1 to LGHNA and CDR2 to YNFKEQ. Inclusive of the bounding cysteine and phenylalanine, the CDR3 is 17 residues long. Of the read, only the CDR3 DNA is kept; its 51 bases are in frame from base 1. For this chain, trimming is 0 bases at the V end and 0 bases at the J end, and the number of junction bases without a gene match is 7. Of note for this clone: What antigen it recognizes has not been identified. Base qualities are not provided; no much larger clone lies one nucleotide away.

Recombination connected TRBV4-2 to TRBJ1-2, with 7 bases matching TRBD1. The TCR was taken from an adult with an advanced solid tumor such as melanoma, head and neck, liver or kidney cancer. Specimen: CD4+ or CD8+ T cells sorted from blood, collected in a trial of the OX40 agonist ivuxolimab. CDR3 region: CASSQDEGARTNYGYTF. The sequenced DNA is TGTGCCAGCAGCCAAGATGAGGGGGCCAGAACTAACTATGGCTACACCTTC.